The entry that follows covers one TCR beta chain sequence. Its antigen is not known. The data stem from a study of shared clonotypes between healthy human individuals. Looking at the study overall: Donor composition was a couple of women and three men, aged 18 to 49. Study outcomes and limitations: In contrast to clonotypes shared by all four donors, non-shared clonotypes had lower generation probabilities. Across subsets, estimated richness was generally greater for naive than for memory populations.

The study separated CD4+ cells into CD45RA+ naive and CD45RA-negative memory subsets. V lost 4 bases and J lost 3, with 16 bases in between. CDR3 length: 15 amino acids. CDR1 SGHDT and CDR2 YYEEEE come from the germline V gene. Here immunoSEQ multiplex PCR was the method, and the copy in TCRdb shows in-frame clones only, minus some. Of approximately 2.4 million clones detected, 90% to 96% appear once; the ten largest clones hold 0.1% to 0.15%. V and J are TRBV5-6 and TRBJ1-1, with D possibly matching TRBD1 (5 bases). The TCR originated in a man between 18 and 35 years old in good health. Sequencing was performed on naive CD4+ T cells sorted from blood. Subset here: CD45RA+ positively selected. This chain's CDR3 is CASSLPGQLDTEAFF. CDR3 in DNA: TGTGCCAGCAGCCTCCCCGGACAATTGGACACTGAAGCTTTCTTT.